This passage covers 28 T cell receptor beta chains from one sample sequenced in a study of radiation and T cells in renal cell carcinoma. Time point of the sample: baseline pretreatment blood. The treatment was: 15 Gy SBRT to primary tumor, nephrectomy 4 weeks later. Profiled with immunoSEQ multiplex PCR; TCRdb holds only in-frame clones, not every one. This repertoire shows approximately 100,000 clones, less than 90% found once; its top ten account for 6.5% to 8.5%. The input for sequencing was blood, taken from a patient whose treatment included radiotherapy and nephrectomy. The receptors come from a man aged 45-65 years with renal cell carcinoma.

The CDR3 DNA reads TGCAGCGTGGGAGGGCCAGGAGGATTCCAAGAGACCCAGTACTTC. Protein: CSVGGPGGFQETQYF. The V call is TRBV29-1, the J call TRBJ2-5; 7 bases fit TRBD2. The germline CDR1 and CDR2 sequences are SQVTM and ANQGSEA. This CDR3 has 15 residues. The trim removed 6 bases at V and 1 base at J, leaving 11 bases unmatched.

This clone was picked up many times. The chain uses TRBV27 and TRBJ2-1; D gene unclear. The CDR3 length is 15 residues. V shed 2 bases and J shed 0 bases, with 8 bases lying between them. Germline V gene data show CDR1 as MNHEY and CDR2 as SMNVEV (reference sequence). The CDR3 DNA sequence: TGTGCCAGCAGTTTAGTGATGAGCTCCTACAATGAGCAGTTCTTC. Translated, it gives CASSLVMSSYNEQFF.

The chain uses TRBV5-1 and TRBJ2-2; D perhaps matches TRBD1 (6 bases). Trimming left V 0 bases short and J 0 bases short, with 9 bases between. The germline V gene encodes CDR1 SGHRS and CDR2 YFSETQ. The CDR3 spans 16 residues. The CDR3 is CASSLVRTANTGELFF. In nucleotides, the CDR3 is TGCGCCAGCAGCTTGGTTCGGACAGCGAACACCGGGGAGCTGTTTTTT.

This chain joins TRBV5-1 and TRBJ2-2; TRBD1 aligns across 8 bases. Unmatched junction bases numbered 3, after V lost 4 bases and J lost 1 base. Germline CDR1 SGHRS, CDR2 YFSETQ. The CDR3 is 15 residues long. CDR3 amino acids: CASSLGTGNTGELFF. Written as DNA, the CDR3 is TGCGCCAGCAGCCTTGGGACAGGGAACACCGGGGAGCTGTTTTTT.

The chain has TRBV28 and TRBJ2-5; D not certain. V was shortened by 5 bases and J by 9 bases, with 13 bases between the two germline ends. This CDR3 is built from 12 residues. The germline V gene encodes CDR1 MDHEN and CDR2 SYDVKM. This CDR3 reads CASSNGPGAQYF. CDR3 coding DNA: TGTGCCAGCAGTAATGGACCGGGCGCCCAGTACTTC.

V usage is TRBV2 and J usage is TRBJ2-6; D is possibly TRBD2 (6 bases). V was trimmed by 1 base and J by 0 bases, leaving 13 bases between them. CDR1 and CDR2 (germline): SNHLY, FYNNEI. The CDR3 covers 18 residues. CDR3 loop: CASSEVEGPPSGANVLTF. CDR3 coding DNA: TGTGCCAGCAGTGAAGTGGAGGGGCCCCCCTCTGGGGCCAACGTCCTGACTTTC.

This chain links TRBV7-9 with TRBJ2-7, with 9 positions matching TRBD2. The trim removed 4 bases at V and 0 bases at J, leaving 1 base unmatched. The germline CDR1 and CDR2 sequences are SEHNR and FQNEAQ (reference sequence). CDR3 length: 14 amino acids. The CDR3 nucleotides are TGTGCCAGCAGCTCTAGCGGGAACTCCTACGAGCAGTACTTC. Its translation is CASSSSGNSYEQYF.

The chain has TRBV6-6 and TRBJ2-3; D might be TRBD2 (6 bases). This CDR3 spans 13 amino acids. Germline CDR1 MNHNY, CDR2 SVGAGI (reference sequence). V lost 7 bases, J lost 2 bases, and 10 bases lay in between. In nucleotides, the CDR3 is TGTGCCAGCATGCGGGATTACACAGATACGCAGTATTTT. This encodes CASMRDYTDTQYF.

This clone was recorded a few times. V and J are TRBV7-6 and TRBJ2-7; weak D call: TRBD1 (5 bases). The CDR3 spans 14 residues. The germline V and J ends were trimmed by 4 bases and 5 bases, with 15 bases remaining between them. CDR1 is SGHVS and CDR2 is FNYEAQ in the germline V gene. The CDR3 nucleotides are TGTGCCAGCAGCTCCCCCCAGGGTACCCACGAGCAGTACTTC. It translates to CASSSPQGTHEQYF.

This chain joins TRBV4-2 and TRBJ2-7, with 7 bases identical to TRBD2. Germline V gene data show CDR1 as LGHNA and CDR2 as YNFKEQ. The trim removed 3 bases at V and 5 bases at J, leaving 10 bases unmatched. The CDR3 covers 15 residues. This CDR3 is CASSHPGGIGNEQYF. The CDR3 nucleotides are TGTGCCAGCAGCCATCCCGGGGGGATCGGGAACGAGCAGTACTTC.

V and J are TRBV27 and TRBJ2-7; 9 positions agree with TRBD1. CDR3 length: 15 residues. Germline V gene data show CDR1 as MNHEY and CDR2 as SMNVEV (reference sequence). The J segment lost 3 bases and the V segment lost 1 base, leaving 4 bases of the junction unmatched. The CDR3 loop is CASSLLQGANYEQYF. CDR3 nucleotide sequence: TGTGCCAGCAGTTTATTACAGGGGGCAAACTACGAGCAGTACTTC.

The gene calls are TRBV6-6 and TRBJ1-2, with a possible D match to TRBD1 (5 bases). The CDR3 sequence is 13 residues long. Germline CDR1 MNHNY, CDR2 SVGAGI (reference sequence). V was clipped by 5 bases and J by 3 bases, with 10 bases between them. The DNA for the CDR3 is TGTGCCAGCAGTCAGGGACCGGACTATGGCTACACCTTC. Translating gives CASSQGPDYGYTF.

The rearrangement joins TRBV10-3 to TRBJ1-4; D might be TRBD1 (5 bases). V was shortened by 4 bases and J by 6 bases, with 9 bases between the two germline ends. Germline lookup yields CDR1 ENHRY and CDR2 SYGVKD. This CDR3 has 13 amino acids. CDR3 nucleotides: TGTGCCATCAGTGGAGGGGTGGATGAAAAACTGTTTTTT. It codes for CAISGGVDEKLFF.

The sample holds one count of this clone. The chain has TRBV5-1 and TRBJ1-4, with D perhaps TRBD1 (5 bases). The ends were cut back, 2 bases at V and 8 bases at J, with 13 bases in the middle. Germline CDR1 reads SGHRS; CDR2 reads YFSETQ. There are 14 residues in the CDR3. CDR3 nucleotides: TGCGCCAGCAGCTTCGCGCAAGGGGAAGAAAAACTGTTTTTT. Its protein product is CASSFAQGEEKLFF. The entire variable domain, with the rest obtained from reference TRBV5-1 and TRBJ1-4, is as follows: KAGVTQTPRYLIKTRGQQVTLSCSPISGHRSVSWYQQTPGQGLQFLFEYFSETQRNKGNFPGRFSGRQFSNSRSEMNVSTLELGDSALYLCASSFAQGEEKLFFGSGTQLSVL.

The CDR3 coding sequence is TGTGCCAGCAACTCAGGGGCCTACTCTGGAAACACCATATATTTT. Its translation is CASNSGAYSGNTIYF. V and J are TRBV5-6 and TRBJ1-3; TRBD1 is a possible D gene (6 bases). CDR1 is SGHDT and CDR2 is YYEEEE in the germline V gene. This CDR3 is built from 15 residues. The ends were cut back, 6 bases at V and 0 bases at J, with 13 bases in the middle. Complete variable domain (other parts from reference TRBV5-6 and TRBJ1-3): DAGVTQSPTHLIKTRGQQVTLRCSPKSGHDTVSWYQQALGQGPQFIFQYYEEEERQRGNFPDRFSGHQFPNYSSELNVNALLLGDSALYLCASNSGAYSGNTIYFGEGSWLTVV.

The chain couples TRBV7-2 to TRBJ2-1; TRBD2 aligns across 10 bases. V lost 6 bases, J lost 2 bases, and 7 bases stayed unmatched. The CDR3 is 16 residues long. Looked up from germline, CDR1 is SGHTA and CDR2 is FQGNSA. DNA of the CDR3: TGTGCCAGCAGTCCGCGACTAGCGGGCACCTACAATGAGCAGTTCTTC. Protein: CASSPRLAGTYNEQFF.

This sequence joins TRBV29-1 and TRBJ2-3; TRBD2 aligns across 8 bases. Germline assignment: CDR1 SQVTM and CDR2 ANQGSEA. The CDR3 loop spans 17 amino acids. The trim removed 6 bases at V and 5 bases at J, leaving 19 bases unmatched. CDR3 nucleotides: TGCAGCGTACCCACTAGCGGTCGATCCCCTGAGCGAGATACGCAGTATTTT. It codes for CSVPTSGRSPERDTQYF.

This clone was seen a few times. The J gene is TRBJ1-1, the V gene TRBV19; 8 positions match TRBD1. The CDR3 is 17 amino acids. Per germline, CDR1 LNHDA and CDR2 SQIVND (reference sequence). V was clipped by 5 bases and J by 1 base; unmatched bases: 12. CDR3 region: CASSWVTGTGANTEAFF. CDR3 coding DNA: TGTGCCAGTAGTTGGGTCACCGGGACAGGTGCGAACACTGAAGCTTTCTTT.

The rearrangement uses TRBV7-9 and TRBJ1-6, with D perhaps TRBD1 (5 bases). CDR1 is SEHNR, CDR2 FQNEAQ, per germline (reference sequence). Trimming took off 6 bases at V and 10 bases at J, with 16 bases between the two ends. This CDR3 has 14 residues. The CDR3 DNA reads as TGTGCCAGCAGTCCCGGGCCCGGGACCTCACCCCTCCACTTT. It specifies CASSPGPGTSPLHF.

This clone was found a few times. The chain combines TRBV7-9 with TRBJ1-6; D may be TRBD1 (5 bases). Deletions cut 5 bases from V and 7 bases from J, with 15 bases between. CDR3 length equals 15 residues. Germline V CDR1 and CDR2: SEHNR, FQNEAQ (reference sequence). CDR3 sequence (DNA): TGTGCCAGCAGCCTCTACGGGGGAGGAAATTCACCCCTCCACTTT. It codes for CASSLYGGGNSPLHF. Based on the CDR3 plus reference TRBV7-9 and TRBJ1-6, the full variable domain is DTGVSQNPRHKITKRGQNVTFRCDPISEHNRLYWYRQTLGQGPEFLTYFQNEAQLEKSRLLSDRFSAERPKGSFSTLEIQRTEQGDSAMYLCASSLYGGGNSPLHFGNGTRLTVT.

The rearrangement uses TRBV27 and TRBJ1-5; TRBD1 might be the D (6 bases). The CDR3 is 14 amino acids. Trimming removed 5 bases at V and 2 bases at J, with 10 bases between. Germline V gene data show CDR1 as MNHEY and CDR2 as SMNVEV (reference sequence). CDR3 residues: CASSPRTGNQPQHF. The CDR3 nucleotides read TGTGCCAGCAGTCCCCGGACAGGCAATCAGCCCCAGCATTTT.

V and J are TRBV9 and TRBJ2-1; D call uncertain. The CDR3 sequence is 13 residues long. V gave up 0 bases and J gave up 8 bases, with 9 bases separating them. Per the germline V gene, CDR1 is SGDLS and CDR2 is YYNGEE. The CDR3 loop reads CASSVGPGDEQFF. CDR3 coding DNA: TGTGCCAGCAGCGTAGGACCGGGCGATGAGCAGTTCTTC. Together with reference TRBV9 and TRBJ2-1, the CDR3 gives the full variable domain: DSGVTQTPKHLITATGQRVTLRCSPRSGDLSVYWYQQSLDQGLQFLIQYYNGEERAKGNILERFSAQQFPDLHSELNLSSLELGDSALYFCASSVGPGDEQFFGPGTRLTVL.

The V and J genes are TRBV2 and TRBJ2-1; TRBD2 aligns across 7 bases. CDR3 length: 15 residues. CDR1 and CDR2 (germline): SNHLY, FYNNEI. Trimming removed 6 bases from V and 0 bases from J; junction bases left unmatched: 5. CDR3 bases: TGTGCCAGCAGCGCTAGCGGCAGCTCCTACAATGAGCAGTTCTTC. This sequence encodes CASSASGSSYNEQFF. The full variable domain, in which reference TRBV2 and TRBJ2-1 provide the parts outside the CDR3, is EPEVTQTPSHQVTQMGQEVILRCVPISNHLYFYWYRQILGQKVEFLVSFYNNEISEKSEIFDDQFSVERPDGSNFTLKIRSTKLEDSAMYFCASSASGSSYNEQFFGPGTRLTVL.

This chain uses TRBV7-6 with TRBJ1-1, with D possibly being TRBD1 (5 bases). Per the germline V gene, CDR1 is SGHVS and CDR2 is FNYEAQ. V was cut by 5 bases and J by 3 bases, with 13 bases left in between. This CDR3 comprises 14 residues. CDR3 sequence reads: CASSEGVAYTEAFF. CDR3 coding DNA: TGTGCCAGCAGCGAAGGGGTAGCGTACACTGAAGCTTTCTTT.

The DNA for the CDR3 is TGTGCCAGCGGATCTTGGAGCAATCAGCCCCAGCATTTT. It yields the protein CASGSWSNQPQHF. V and J are TRBV27 and TRBJ1-5; D gene unclear. There are 13 residues in the CDR3. Trimming cost V 8 bases and J 1 base, with 9 bases left between them. Germline CDR1 reads MNHEY; CDR2 reads SMNVEV (reference sequence).

This chain uses TRBV7-9 with TRBJ2-3; D might be TRBD2 (5 bases). CDR3 length equals 14 residues. Deletions cut 11 bases from V and 0 bases from J, with 15 bases between. In germline, CDR1 is SEHNR, CDR2 FQNEAQ (reference sequence). The CDR3 region is CAGTGYSSTDTQYF. CDR3 nucleotides: TGTGCCGGCACGGGGTACTCTAGCACAGATACGCAGTATTTT.

The chain recombines TRBV6-5 with TRBJ1-2; perhaps TRBD1 as D (6 bases). The V end lost 6 bases, the J end lost 7 bases, and 18 bases lay between the germline ends. The CDR3 has 14 residues. CDR1 is MNHEY, CDR2 SVGAGI, per germline. The CDR3 sequence: CASSSTGFTSGYTF. The CDR3 nucleotides are TGTGCCAGCAGCTCAACAGGGTTCACTAGTGGCTACACCTTC.

This chain uses TRBV5-4 with TRBJ2-1; 11 bases agree with TRBD2. Germline lookup yields CDR1 SGHNT and CDR2 YYREEE (reference sequence). V gave up 5 bases and J gave up 4 bases; unmatched junction bases: 8. CDR3 length equals 16 residues. The CDR3 DNA is TGTGCCAGCAGTATTAGCGGGAGGGCGCCTTACAATGAGCAGTTCTTC. Translation gives CASSISGRAPYNEQFF.